This T cell receptor beta chain emerged from a study of T cell responses to AZD1222 COVID-19 vaccine. Broader study findings: Spike-specific TCR breadth and depth were elevated following two AZD1222 doses. Repertoires were obtained only post-peak T cell response.

As regards this clone: The antigen is not known.

Profiled with immunoSEQ multiplex PCR; TCRdb holds only in-frame clones, not every one. Here the sample spans approximately 150,000 clones, just under 95% being singletons. Germline CDR1 MNHEY, CDR2 SMNVEV (reference sequence). The CDR3 is made up of 11 amino acids. Deletions cut 6 bases from V and 12 bases from J, with 15 bases between. The gene calls are TRBV27 and TRBJ2-7, with a possible D match to TRBD1 (5 bases). This specimen was peripheral blood, taken on day 0 of AZD1222 vaccination. The receptor's source is an adult in good health. The DNA of the CDR3 is TGTGCCAGCAGACAACAGGAACTAATGTACTTC. Translation: CASRQQELMYF.